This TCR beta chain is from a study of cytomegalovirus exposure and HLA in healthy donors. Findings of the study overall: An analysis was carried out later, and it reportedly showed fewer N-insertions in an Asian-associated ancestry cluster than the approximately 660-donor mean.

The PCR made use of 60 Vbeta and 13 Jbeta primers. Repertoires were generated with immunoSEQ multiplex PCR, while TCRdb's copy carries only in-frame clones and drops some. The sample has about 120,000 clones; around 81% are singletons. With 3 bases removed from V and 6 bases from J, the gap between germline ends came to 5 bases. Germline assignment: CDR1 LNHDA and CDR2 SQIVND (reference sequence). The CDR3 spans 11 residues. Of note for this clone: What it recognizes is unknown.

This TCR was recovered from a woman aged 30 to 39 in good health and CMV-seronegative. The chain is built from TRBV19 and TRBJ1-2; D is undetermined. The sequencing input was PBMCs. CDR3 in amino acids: CASSMRDGYTF. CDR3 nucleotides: TGTGCCAGTAGTATGAGGGATGGCTACACCTTC.